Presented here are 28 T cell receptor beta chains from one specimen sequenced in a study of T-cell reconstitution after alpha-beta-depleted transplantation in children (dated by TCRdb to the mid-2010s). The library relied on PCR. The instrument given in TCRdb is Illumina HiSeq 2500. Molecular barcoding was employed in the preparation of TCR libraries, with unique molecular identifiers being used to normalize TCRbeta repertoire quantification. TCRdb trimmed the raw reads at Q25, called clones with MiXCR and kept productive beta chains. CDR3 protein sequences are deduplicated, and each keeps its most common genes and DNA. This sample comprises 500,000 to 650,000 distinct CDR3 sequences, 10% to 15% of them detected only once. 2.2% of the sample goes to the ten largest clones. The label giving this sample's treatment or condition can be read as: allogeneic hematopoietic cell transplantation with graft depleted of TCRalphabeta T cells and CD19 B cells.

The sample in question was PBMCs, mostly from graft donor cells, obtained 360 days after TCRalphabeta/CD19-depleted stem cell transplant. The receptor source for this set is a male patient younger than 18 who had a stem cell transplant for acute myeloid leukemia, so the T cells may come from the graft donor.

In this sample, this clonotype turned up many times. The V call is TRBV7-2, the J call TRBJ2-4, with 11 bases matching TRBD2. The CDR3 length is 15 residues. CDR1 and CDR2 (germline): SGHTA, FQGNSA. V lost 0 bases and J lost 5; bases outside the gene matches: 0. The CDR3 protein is CASSLAGLAENIQYF. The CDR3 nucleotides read TGTGCCAGCAGCTTAGCGGGACTAGCGGAAAACATTCAGTACTTC.

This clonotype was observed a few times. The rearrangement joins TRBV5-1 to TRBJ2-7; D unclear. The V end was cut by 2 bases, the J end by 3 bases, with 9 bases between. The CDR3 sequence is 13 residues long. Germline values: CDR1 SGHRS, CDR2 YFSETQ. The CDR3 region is CASSFKGYYEQYF. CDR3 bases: TGCGCCAGCAGCTTTAAAGGATACTACGAGCAGTACTTC.

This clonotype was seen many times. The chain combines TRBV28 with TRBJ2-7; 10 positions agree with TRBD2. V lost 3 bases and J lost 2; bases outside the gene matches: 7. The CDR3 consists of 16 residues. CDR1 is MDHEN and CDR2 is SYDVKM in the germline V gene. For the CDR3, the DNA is TGTGCCAGCAGTTTTGCGACTAGCGGGTTTACCTACGAGCAGTACTTC. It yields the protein CASSFATSGFTYEQYF.

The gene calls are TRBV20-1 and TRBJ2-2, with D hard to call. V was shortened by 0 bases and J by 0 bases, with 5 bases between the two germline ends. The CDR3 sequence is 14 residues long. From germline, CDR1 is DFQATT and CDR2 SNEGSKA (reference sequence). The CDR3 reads CSAREDANTGELFF. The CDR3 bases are TGCAGTGCTAGAGAAGACGCGAACACCGGGGAGCTGTTTTTT.

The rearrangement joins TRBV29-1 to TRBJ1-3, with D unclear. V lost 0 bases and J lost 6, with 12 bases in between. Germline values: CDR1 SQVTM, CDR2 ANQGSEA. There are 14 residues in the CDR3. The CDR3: CSVEEPGGVNTIYF. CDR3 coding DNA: TGCAGCGTTGAAGAACCAGGAGGAGTAAACACCATATATTTT.

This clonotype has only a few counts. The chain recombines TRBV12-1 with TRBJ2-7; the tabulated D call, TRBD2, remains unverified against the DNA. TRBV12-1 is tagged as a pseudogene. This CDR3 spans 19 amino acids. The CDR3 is CASSFGDLPADSIAYEQYF. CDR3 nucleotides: TGTGCCAGCAGCTTTGGGGACTTGCCAGCGGATTCAATAGCCTACGAGCAGTACTTC.

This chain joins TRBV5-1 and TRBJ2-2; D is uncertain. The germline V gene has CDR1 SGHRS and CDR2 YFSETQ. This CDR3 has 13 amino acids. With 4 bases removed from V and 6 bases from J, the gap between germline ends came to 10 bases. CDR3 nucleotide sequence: TGCGCCAGCAGCCCACACTCTCCCGGGGAGCTGTTTTTT. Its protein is CASSPHSPGELFF. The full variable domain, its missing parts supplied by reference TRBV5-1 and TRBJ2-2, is KAGVTQTPRYLIKTRGQQVTLSCSPISGHRSVSWYQQTPGQGLQFLFEYFSETQRNKGNFPGRFSGRQFSNSRSEMNVSTLELGDSALYLCASSPHSPGELFFGEGSRLTVL.

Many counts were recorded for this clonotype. The CDR3 bases are TGCAGCACCTTGACCGGGCCCCCTTACGAGCAGTACTTC. It yields the protein CSTLTGPPYEQYF. The chain uses TRBV29-1 and TRBJ2-7; no reliable D call. The CDR3 has 13 amino acids. Trimming removed 8 bases at V and 4 bases at J, with 18 bases between. Germline V gives CDR1 SQVTM, CDR2 ANQGSEA.

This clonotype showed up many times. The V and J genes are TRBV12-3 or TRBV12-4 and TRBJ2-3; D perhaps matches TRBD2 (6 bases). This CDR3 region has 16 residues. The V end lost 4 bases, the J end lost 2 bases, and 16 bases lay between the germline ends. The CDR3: CASSSIAALFTDTQYF. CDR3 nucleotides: TGTGCCAGCAGTTCAATAGCGGCCCTCTTCACAGATACGCAGTATTTT.

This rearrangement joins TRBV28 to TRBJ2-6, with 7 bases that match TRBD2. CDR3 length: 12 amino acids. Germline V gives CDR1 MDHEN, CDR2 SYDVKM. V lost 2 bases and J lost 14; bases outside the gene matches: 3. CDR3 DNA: TGTGCCAGCAGTTTACGAGCGGGACTCCTGACTTTC. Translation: CASSLRAGLLTF. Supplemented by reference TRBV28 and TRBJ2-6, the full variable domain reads DVKVTQSSRYLVKRTGEKVFLECVQDMDHENMFWYRQDPGLGLRLIYFSYDVKMKEKGDIPEGYSVSREKKERFSLILESASTNQTSMYLCASSLRAGLLTFGAGSRLTVL.

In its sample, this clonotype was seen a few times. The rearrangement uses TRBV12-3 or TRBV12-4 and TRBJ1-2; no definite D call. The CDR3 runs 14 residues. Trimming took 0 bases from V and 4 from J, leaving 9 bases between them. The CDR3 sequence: CASSLAQQIYGYTF. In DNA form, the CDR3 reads TGTGCCAGCAGTTTAGCGCAACAGATCTATGGCTACACCTTC.

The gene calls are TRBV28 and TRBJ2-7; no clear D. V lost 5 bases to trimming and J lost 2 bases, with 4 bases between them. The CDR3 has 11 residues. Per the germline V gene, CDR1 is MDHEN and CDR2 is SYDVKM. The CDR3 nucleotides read TGTGCCAGCAGTCGCCCCTACGAGCAGTACTTC. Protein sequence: CASSRPYEQYF.

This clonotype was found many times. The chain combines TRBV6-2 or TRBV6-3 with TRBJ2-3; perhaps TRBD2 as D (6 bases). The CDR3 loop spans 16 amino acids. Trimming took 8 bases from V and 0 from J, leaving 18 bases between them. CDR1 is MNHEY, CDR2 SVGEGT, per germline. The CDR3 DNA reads TGTGCCAGCGGGACTGGTACTCTATACAGCACAGATACGCAGTATTTT. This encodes CASGTGTLYSTDTQYF.

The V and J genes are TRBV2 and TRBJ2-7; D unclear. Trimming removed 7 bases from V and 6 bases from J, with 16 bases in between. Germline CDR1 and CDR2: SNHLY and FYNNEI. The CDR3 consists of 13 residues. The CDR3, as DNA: TGTGCCAGCATTGGGGTAACCTTTTCCGAGCAGTACTTC. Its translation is CASIGVTFSEQYF.

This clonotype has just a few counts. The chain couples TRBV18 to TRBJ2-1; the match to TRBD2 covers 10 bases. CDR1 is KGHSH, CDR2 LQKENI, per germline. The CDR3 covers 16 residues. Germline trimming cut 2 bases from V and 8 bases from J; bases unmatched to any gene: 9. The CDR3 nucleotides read TGTGCCAGCTCACCATCGGCTAGCGGGAGCCTAGATGAGCAGTTCTTC. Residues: CASSPSASGSLDEQFF.

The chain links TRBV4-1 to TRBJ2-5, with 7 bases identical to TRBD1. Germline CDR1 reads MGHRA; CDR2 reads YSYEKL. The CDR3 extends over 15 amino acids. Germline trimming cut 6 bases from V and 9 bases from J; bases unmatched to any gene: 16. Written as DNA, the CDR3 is TGCGCCAGCAGACCAGCTCGGGACAGAAGCACACCCCAGTACTTC. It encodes CASRPARDRSTPQYF.

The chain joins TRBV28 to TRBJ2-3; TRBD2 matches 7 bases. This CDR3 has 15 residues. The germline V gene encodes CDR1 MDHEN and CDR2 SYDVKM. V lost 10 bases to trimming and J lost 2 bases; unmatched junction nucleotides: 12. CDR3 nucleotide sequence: TGTGCCACCGACCCGACTAGCTCTTTCACAGATACGCAGTATTTT. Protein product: CATDPTSSFTDTQYF.

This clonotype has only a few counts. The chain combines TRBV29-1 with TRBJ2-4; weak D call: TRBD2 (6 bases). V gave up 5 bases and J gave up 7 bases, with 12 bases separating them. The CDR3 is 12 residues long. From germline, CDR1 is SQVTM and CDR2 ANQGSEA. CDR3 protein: CSVWDFVNIQYF. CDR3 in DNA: TGCAGCGTTTGGGACTTTGTGAACATTCAGTACTTC.

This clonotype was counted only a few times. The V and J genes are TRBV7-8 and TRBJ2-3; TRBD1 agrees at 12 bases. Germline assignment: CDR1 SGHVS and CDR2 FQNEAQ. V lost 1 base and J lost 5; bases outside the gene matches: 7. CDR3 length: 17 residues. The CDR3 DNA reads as TGTGCCAGCAGCTTAGGCCCCGGGACAGGGGGCAAAGATACGCAGTATTTT. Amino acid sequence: CASSLGPGTGGKDTQYF.

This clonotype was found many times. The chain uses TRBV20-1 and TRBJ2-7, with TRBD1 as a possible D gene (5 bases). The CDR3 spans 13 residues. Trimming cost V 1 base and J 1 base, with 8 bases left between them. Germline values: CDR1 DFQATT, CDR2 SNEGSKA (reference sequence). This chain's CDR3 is CSARGRTSYEQYF. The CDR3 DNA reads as TGCAGTGCTAGAGGGCGGACATCCTACGAGCAGTACTTC.

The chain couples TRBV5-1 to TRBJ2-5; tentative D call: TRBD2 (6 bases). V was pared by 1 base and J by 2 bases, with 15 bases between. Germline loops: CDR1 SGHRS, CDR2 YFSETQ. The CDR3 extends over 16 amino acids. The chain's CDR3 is CASSLPEPGLQETQYF. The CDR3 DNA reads TGCGCCAGCAGCTTGCCTGAGCCTGGACTACAAGAGACCCAGTACTTC. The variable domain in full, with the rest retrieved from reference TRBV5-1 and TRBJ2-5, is KAGVTQTPRYLIKTRGQQVTLSCSPISGHRSVSWYQQTPGQGLQFLFEYFSETQRNKGNFPGRFSGRQFSNSRSEMNVSTLELGDSALYLCASSLPEPGLQETQYFGPGTRLLVL.

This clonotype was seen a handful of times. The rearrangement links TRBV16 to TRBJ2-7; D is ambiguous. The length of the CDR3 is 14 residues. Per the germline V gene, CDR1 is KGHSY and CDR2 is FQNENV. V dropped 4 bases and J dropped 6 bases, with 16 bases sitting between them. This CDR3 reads CASSRFLEVSEQYF. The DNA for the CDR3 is TGTGCCAGCAGCCGCTTTCTAGAGGTATCCGAGCAGTACTTC.

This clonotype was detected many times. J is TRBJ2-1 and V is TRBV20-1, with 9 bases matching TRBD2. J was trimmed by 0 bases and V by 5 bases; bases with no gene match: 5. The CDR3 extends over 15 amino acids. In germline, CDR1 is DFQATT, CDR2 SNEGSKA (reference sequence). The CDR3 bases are TGCAGTGCTCGGACTAGCGCCCTCTCCTACAATGAGCAGTTCTTC. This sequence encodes CSARTSALSYNEQFF.

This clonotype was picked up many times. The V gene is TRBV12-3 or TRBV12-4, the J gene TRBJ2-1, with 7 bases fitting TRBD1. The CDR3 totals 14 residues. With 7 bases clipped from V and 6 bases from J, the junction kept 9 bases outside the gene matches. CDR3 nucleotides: TGTGCCAGCAATCACCAACAGGGGTTCAATGAGCAGTTCTTC. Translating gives CASNHQQGFNEQFF.

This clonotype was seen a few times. The CDR3 DNA reads as TGTGCCTGGAGTGTGGGTGACACCAGCTACGAGCAGTACTTC. This sequence encodes CAWSVGDTSYEQYF. This chain joins TRBV30 and TRBJ2-7; the D is unclear. Trimming removed 0 bases from V and 3 bases from J, with 12 bases in between. This CDR3 region has 14 residues. Germline values: CDR1 GTSNPN, CDR2 SVGIG (reference sequence).

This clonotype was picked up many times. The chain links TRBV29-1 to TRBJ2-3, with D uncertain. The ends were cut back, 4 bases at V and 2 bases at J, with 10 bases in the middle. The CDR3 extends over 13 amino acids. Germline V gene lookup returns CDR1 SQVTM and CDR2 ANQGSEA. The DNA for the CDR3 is TGCAGCGTTGTTTGGACGCTCACAGATACGCAGTATTTT. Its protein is CSVVWTLTDTQYF.

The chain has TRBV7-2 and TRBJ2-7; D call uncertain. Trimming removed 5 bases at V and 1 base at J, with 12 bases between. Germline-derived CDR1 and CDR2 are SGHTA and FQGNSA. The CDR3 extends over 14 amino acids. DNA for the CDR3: TGTGCCAGCAGCCCCCCGTCAGGTTCCTACGAGCAGTACTTC. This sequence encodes CASSPPSGSYEQYF. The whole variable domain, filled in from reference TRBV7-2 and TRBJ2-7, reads GAGVSQSPSNKVTEKGKDVELRCDPISGHTALYWYRQSLGQGLEFLIYFQGNSAPDKSGLPSDRFSAERTGGSVSTLTIQRTQQEDSAVYLCASSPPSGSYEQYFGPGTRLTVT.

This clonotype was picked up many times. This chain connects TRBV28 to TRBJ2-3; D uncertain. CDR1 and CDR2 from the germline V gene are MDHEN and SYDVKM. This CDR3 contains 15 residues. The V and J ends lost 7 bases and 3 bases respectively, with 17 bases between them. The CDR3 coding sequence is TGTGCCAGCAACCCTGGCAGAATCATGACAGATACGCAGTATTTT. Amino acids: CASNPGRIMTDTQYF.